The 18 T cell receptor beta chains listed next were all sequenced from one sample in a study of cytomegalovirus exposure and HLA in healthy donors. 13 Jbeta primers and 60 Vbeta primers were used for the PCR. Using immunoSEQ multiplex PCR, the repertoire was profiled, and TCRdb retains in-frame clones only, with some absent. Found here are under 200,000 clones, more than 75% of them singletons; the top ten hold roughly 15%. The sample was PBMCs. These receptors came from a woman in her 30s in good health and CMV-seropositive.

The chain employs TRBV11-2 and TRBJ1-5; no definite D call. Germline V gene lookup returns CDR1 SGHAT and CDR2 FQNNGV. The CDR3 sequence is 16 residues long. The ends were cut back, 1 base at V and 0 bases at J, with 10 bases in the middle. Here the CDR3 DNA reads TGTGCCAGCAGCTTAGGGGGAGTCCATAGCAATCAGCCCCAGCATTTT. Translated, it gives CASSLGGVHSNQPQHF.

The chain links TRBV25-1 to TRBJ1-2; TRBD1 might be the D (6 bases). The V gene lost 6 bases and the J gene lost 5 bases, with 10 bases spanning the gap. Germline CDR1 reads MGHDK; CDR2 reads SYGVNS. This CDR3 spans 12 amino acids. Here the CDR3 DNA reads TGTGCCAGCAGAGGGGGAGGGTATGGCTACACCTTC. Protein sequence: CASRGGGYGYTF.

This chain links TRBV28 with TRBJ2-1; 11 bases are shared with TRBD2. V dropped 1 base and J dropped 6; count of bases not matched to a gene: 2. The CDR3 contains 15 residues. The V gene's germline CDR1 is MDHEN and CDR2 SYDVKM. Here the CDR3 DNA reads TGTGCCAGCAGTTTATTTAGCGGGAGGGCCAATGAGCAGTTCTTC. Protein sequence: CASSLFSGRANEQFF. Full variable domain (outside the CDR3, taken from reference TRBV28 and TRBJ2-1): DVKVTQSSRYLVKRTGEKVFLECVQDMDHENMFWYRQDPGLGLRLIYFSYDVKMKEKGDIPEGYSVSREKKERFSLILESASTNQTSMYLCASSLFSGRANEQFFGPGTRLTVL.

The chain joins TRBV5-6 to TRBJ2-7, with D perhaps TRBD1 (6 bases). The CDR3 sequence is 14 residues long. The V and J ends lost 4 bases and 0 bases respectively, with 11 bases between them. Germline V lookup: CDR1 SGHDT, CDR2 YYEEEE. Here the CDR3 DNA reads TGTGCCAGCAGCCGTGGGGACACCTCCTACGAGCAGTACTTC. Translation: CASSRGDTSYEQYF.

This chain links TRBV11-3 with TRBJ2-5; D perhaps matches TRBD2 (5 bases). CDR1 and CDR2 from the germline V gene are SGHNT and YENEEA. Trimming took 2 bases from V and 2 from J, leaving 12 bases between them. This CDR3 comprises 15 residues. The DNA for the CDR3 is TGTGCCAGCAGCTTACGCCGAGGGATTCAAGAGACCCAGTACTTC. It is translated as CASSLRRGIQETQYF.

The chain joins TRBV7-2 to TRBJ2-7; maybe TRBD2 (6 bases). The CDR3 spans 14 residues. With 8 bases removed from V and 5 bases from J, the gap between germline ends came to 19 bases. The V gene's germline CDR1 is SGHTA and CDR2 FQGNSA. CDR3 residues: CASGLGTALNEQYF. The CDR3, as DNA: TGTGCCAGCGGGCTGGGGACTGCTTTGAACGAGCAGTACTTC.

The rearrangement joins TRBV7-6 to TRBJ2-7; D not certain. The V and J ends lost 4 bases and 2 bases respectively, with 3 bases between them. CDR1 is SGHVS, CDR2 FNYEAQ, per germline. This CDR3 is 11 amino acids long. The CDR3 DNA sequence: TGTGCCAGCAGCTCAACCTACGAGCAGTACTTC. It encodes CASSSTYEQYF.

The V and J genes are TRBV6-1 and TRBJ2-2; 10 bases line up with TRBD2. Trimming cost V 6 bases and J 6 bases; bases outside gene matches: 4. The CDR3 has 14 residues. Germline V gene data show CDR1 as MNHNS and CDR2 as SASEGT. The CDR3 coding sequence is TGTGCCAGCAGGAGCGGGGGGGCCCCCGGGGAGCTGTTTTTT. Its translation is CASRSGGAPGELFF.

This sequence joins TRBV10-1 and TRBJ2-3; TRBD1 matches 9 bases. J gave up 0 bases and V 2 bases, and 6 bases lay outside the gene matches. This CDR3 comprises 17 residues. Germline V lookup: CDR1 WNHNN, CDR2 SYGVQD (reference sequence). The CDR3 region is CASSEGDRVGSTDTQYF. For the CDR3, the DNA is TGCGCCAGCAGTGAGGGGGACAGGGTTGGGAGCACAGATACGCAGTATTTT.

The chain is built from TRBV5-1 and TRBJ2-7; 13 positions agree with TRBD2. This CDR3 has 15 amino acids. Germline lookup yields CDR1 SGHRS and CDR2 YFSETQ. V lost 2 bases to trimming and J lost 6 bases; unmatched junction nucleotides: 5. CDR3 sequence reads: CASSFTSGGAVEQYF. Here the CDR3 DNA reads TGCGCCAGCAGCTTTACTAGCGGGGGGGCCGTCGAGCAGTACTTC.

This sequence joins TRBV2 and TRBJ2-6; tentatively, D is TRBD2 (6 bases). The CDR3 runs to 14 residues. Trimming stripped 6 bases from V and 4 bases from J, with 10 bases between. The germline V gene has CDR1 SNHLY and CDR2 FYNNEI. CDR3 bases: TGTGCCAGCAGGCGGGAAGCAGGGGCCAACGTCCTGACTTTC. Residues: CASRREAGANVLTF.

Sample share makes this clone medium-sized (0.01 to 0.1%). This chain uses TRBV10-3 with TRBJ1-3; D is uncertain. V was trimmed by 5 bases and J by 0 bases, leaving 14 bases between them. The CDR3 is 16 residues long. The germline V gene has CDR1 ENHRY and CDR2 SYGVKD. The DNA of the CDR3 is TGTGCCATCAGTCCCCTGACACCACGCTCTGGAAACACCATATATTTT. Amino acids: CAISPLTPRSGNTIYF.

Of note for this clone: The same CDR3 is also encoded by other DNA sequences in this sample. This chain connects TRBV5-1 to TRBJ2-7, with TRBD1 identical over 8 bases. Germline CDR1 and CDR2: SGHRS and YFSETQ. The V segment lost 1 base and the J segment 2 bases; nucleotides outside the gene matches: 5. The CDR3 contains 15 residues. The CDR3 protein is CASSLTGGSTYEQYF. The CDR3, as DNA: TGCGCCAGCAGCTTGACAGGGGGAAGCACCTACGAGCAGTACTTC.

The rearrangement links TRBV30 to TRBJ2-3, with D possibly TRBD2 on 6 matching bases. Germline V gives CDR1 GTSNPN, CDR2 SVGIG (reference sequence). The CDR3 is 13 residues long. The V and J ends lost 2 bases and 6 bases respectively, with 12 bases between them. The CDR3 sequence: CAWSSGRGDTQYF. The CDR3 bases are TGTGCCTGGAGTTCGGGCCGGGGGGATACGCAGTATTTT.

The rearrangement joins TRBV10-3 to TRBJ2-3, with a possible D match to TRBD2 (6 bases). Between the trimmed V and J ends, which lost 4 bases and 0 bases, there was a span of 11 bases. The CDR3 has 15 residues. Germline CDR1 is ENHRY and CDR2 is SYGVKD. CDR3 residues: CAISGSGLSTDTQYF. The CDR3 DNA reads as TGTGCCATCAGTGGGAGCGGGCTCAGCACAGATACGCAGTATTTT.

This clone has just a few counts. The genes are TRBV7-3 and TRBJ2-2, with 10 bases aligning to TRBD1. The length of the CDR3 is 16 residues. Per germline, CDR1 SGHTA and CDR2 FQGTGA. The trim removed 4 bases at V and 5 bases at J, leaving 7 bases unmatched. CDR3 amino acids: CASSSSRQGATGELFF. CDR3 bases: TGTGCCAGCAGCTCAAGCCGACAGGGGGCTACCGGGGAGCTGTTTTTT. The variable domain in full, with the rest retrieved from reference TRBV7-3 and TRBJ2-2, is GAGVSQTPSNKVTEKGKYVELRCDPISGHTALYWYRQSLGQGPEFLIYFQGTGAADDSGLPNDRFFAVRPEGSVSTLKIQRTERGDSAVYLCASSSSRQGATGELFFGEGSRLTVL.

The genes are TRBV7-3 and TRBJ1-2, with 7 bases lining up with TRBD1. Germline V CDR1 and CDR2: SGHTA, FQGTGA. With 5 bases clipped from V and 8 bases from J, the junction kept 11 bases outside the gene matches. The CDR3 runs 14 residues. In nucleotides, the CDR3 is TGTGCCAGCAGCCTCCTTGGACAGGTTACGGGCTACACCTTC. Translation gives CASSLLGQVTGYTF.

The CDR3: CASSFAIPSYEQYF. CDR3 coding DNA: TGTGCCAGCAGCTTCGCTATCCCCTCCTACGAGCAGTACTTC. The gene calls are TRBV11-2 and TRBJ2-7, with unresolved D. Germline V CDR1 and CDR2: SGHAT, FQNNGV. The CDR3 runs to 14 residues. Between the trimmed V and J ends, which lost 3 bases and 0 bases, there was a span of 9 bases.